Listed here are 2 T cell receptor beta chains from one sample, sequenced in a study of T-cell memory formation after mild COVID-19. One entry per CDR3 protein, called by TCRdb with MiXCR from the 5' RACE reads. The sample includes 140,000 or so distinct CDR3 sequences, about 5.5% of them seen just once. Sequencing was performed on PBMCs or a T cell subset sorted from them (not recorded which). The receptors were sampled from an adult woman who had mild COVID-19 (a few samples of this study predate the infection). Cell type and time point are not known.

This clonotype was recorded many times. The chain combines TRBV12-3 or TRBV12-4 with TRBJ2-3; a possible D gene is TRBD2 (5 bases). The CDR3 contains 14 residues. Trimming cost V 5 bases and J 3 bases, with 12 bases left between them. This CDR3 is CASSPRDTTDTQYF. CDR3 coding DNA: TGTGCCAGCAGTCCTCGGGATACTACAGATACGCAGTATTTT.

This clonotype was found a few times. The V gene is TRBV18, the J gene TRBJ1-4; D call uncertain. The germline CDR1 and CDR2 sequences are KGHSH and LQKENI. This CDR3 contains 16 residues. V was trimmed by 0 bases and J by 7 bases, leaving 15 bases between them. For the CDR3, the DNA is TGTGCCAGCTCACCACCTGGGGTACGGGGTGGTGAAAAACTGTTTTTT. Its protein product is CASSPPGVRGGEKLFF.